This T cell receptor beta chain appears in the sequencing data of a study of blood T cell repertoires in COVID-19. Across the whole study: Acute and convalescent COVID-19 samples came from the United States, Italy and Spain. PBMCs, B-cell-depleted T cells, or T cells provided the cDNA or gDNA that made up the material.

Trimming removed 0 bases from V and 1 base from J, with 14 bases in between. The CDR3 sequence is 17 residues long. Germline values: CDR1 MNHEY, CDR2 SVGEGT. Original data processing: Reference gene primer amplification in the assay estimated nucleated cell counts. Here immunoSEQ multiplex PCR was the method, and the copy in TCRdb shows in-frame clones only, minus some. V, J and clone size derive from that table, while D and trimming were established from the DNA sequence. The table lists 300,000 to 400,000 clones, around four fifths of them singletons, with 2.5% to 3.5% in the top ten. The rearrangement links TRBV6-2 or TRBV6-3 to TRBJ2-3, with D tentatively TRBD2 (5 bases). The origin of this receptor is a young man with active or convalescent COVID-19. The sample consisted of peripheral blood. The CDR3 DNA reads TGTGCCAGCAGTTACTCAGTGGCCGGGCGGGGCACAGATACGCAGTATTTT. It encodes CASSYSVAGRGTDTQYF.